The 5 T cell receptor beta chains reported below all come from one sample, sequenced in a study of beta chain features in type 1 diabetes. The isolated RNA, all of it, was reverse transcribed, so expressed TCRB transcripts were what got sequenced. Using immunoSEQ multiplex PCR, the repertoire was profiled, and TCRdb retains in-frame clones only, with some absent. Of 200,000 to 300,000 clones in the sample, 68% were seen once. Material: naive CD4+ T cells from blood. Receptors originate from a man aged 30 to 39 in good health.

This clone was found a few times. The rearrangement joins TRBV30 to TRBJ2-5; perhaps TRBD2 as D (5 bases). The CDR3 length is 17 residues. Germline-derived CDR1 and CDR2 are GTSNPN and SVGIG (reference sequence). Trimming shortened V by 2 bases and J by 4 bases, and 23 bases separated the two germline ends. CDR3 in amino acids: CAWSTFWAEGIGETQYF. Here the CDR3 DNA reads TGTGCCTGGAGTACGTTCTGGGCCGAGGGTATAGGAGAGACCCAGTACTTC. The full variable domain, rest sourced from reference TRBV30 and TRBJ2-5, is SQTIHQWPATLVQPVGSPLSLECTVEGTSNPNLYWYRQAAGRGLQLLFYSVGIGQISSEVPQNLSASRPQDRQFILSSKKLLLSDSGFYLCAWSTFWAEGIGETQYFGPGTRLLVL.

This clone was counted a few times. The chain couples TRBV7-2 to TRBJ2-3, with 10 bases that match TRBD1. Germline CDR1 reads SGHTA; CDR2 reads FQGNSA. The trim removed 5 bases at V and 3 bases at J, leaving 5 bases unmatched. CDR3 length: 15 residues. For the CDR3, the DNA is TGTGCCAGCAGCCCCCGGACAGGGGGGACAGATACGCAGTATTTT. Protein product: CASSPRTGGTDTQYF.

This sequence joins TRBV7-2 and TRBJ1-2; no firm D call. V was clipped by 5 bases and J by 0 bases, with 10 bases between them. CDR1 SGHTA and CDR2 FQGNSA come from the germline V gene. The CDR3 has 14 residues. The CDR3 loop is CASSPLGANYGYTF. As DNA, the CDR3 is TGTGCCAGCAGCCCCCTGGGAGCTAACTATGGCTACACCTTC.

The CDR3 here is CAWKGQAFGELFF. CDR3 nucleotides: TGTGCCTGGAAAGGGCAAGCCTTCGGGGAGCTGTTTTTT. The chain recombines TRBV30 with TRBJ2-2, with D hard to call. Germline V gene sequence: CDR1 GTSNPN, CDR2 SVGIG (reference sequence). Trimming shortened V by 4 bases and J by 7 bases, and 13 bases separated the two germline ends. The CDR3 covers 13 residues.

This chain's CDR3 is CASSEGGTGNNEQFF. CDR3 DNA: TGTGCCAGCAGTGAGGGAGGGACGGGGAACAATGAGCAGTTCTTC. This chain connects TRBV2 to TRBJ2-1; the match to TRBD2 covers 7 bases. Germline V lookup: CDR1 SNHLY, CDR2 FYNNEI. The V and J ends lost 3 bases and 5 bases, in that order; junction bases with no gene match: 7. The CDR3 covers 15 residues. The full variable domain, in which reference TRBV2 and TRBJ2-1 provide the parts outside the CDR3, is EPEVTQTPSHQVTQMGQEVILRCVPISNHLYFYWYRQILGQKVEFLVSFYNNEISEKSEIFDDQFSVERPDGSNFTLKIRSTKLEDSAMYFCASSEGGTGNNEQFFGPGTRLTVL.